This TCR beta chain was documented in a study of OX40 agonist ivuxolimab in advanced cancers. Points from the study as a whole: Both CD4+ and CD8+ T cell populations in blood had undergone clonal expansion by week 6 at 0.1 to 3.0 mg/kg.

Clones were sequenced by immunoSEQ multiplex PCR, and TCRdb holds only the in-frame ones, with some missing. The sample shows over 95,000 clones, about 91% of them seen only once. Comments on this clone: Its antigen is currently unknown.

Samples of blood were obtained at baseline, on cycle 4 day 1, and on cycle 7 day 1. The V and J ends lost 6 bases and 0 bases respectively, with 14 bases between them. The CDR3 sequence is 14 residues long. Germline V gene lookup returns CDR1 SQVTM and CDR2 ANQGSEA. The chain combines TRBV29-1 with TRBJ2-5; D could derive from TRBD1 or TRBD2 (5 bases each). The starting material was CD4+ or CD8+ T cells sorted from blood, obtained in a trial of the OX40 agonist ivuxolimab. The sequence came from an adult with an advanced solid tumor such as melanoma, head and neck, liver or kidney cancer. The CDR3 region is CSVRDGWYQETQYF. The CDR3 DNA sequence: TGCAGCGTAAGGGACGGGTGGTACCAAGAGACCCAGTACTTC.